The T cell receptor beta chain under discussion was sequenced for a study of CD8+ T cells in alopecia areata. There are a few counts of this clone. Different DNA sequences within this sample yield the same CDR3. Following extraction, RNA underwent reverse transcription to cDNA, which served as the sequencing template. Generated by immunoSEQ multiplex PCR, the TCRdb table keeps only in-frame clones and is missing some. In the table there are around 150,000 clones, 55% to 65% of which are singletons. Germline-derived CDR1 and CDR2 are SQVTM and ANQGSEA. The junction had 1 base not matched to a gene; V was cut back by 5 bases and J by 3 bases. This CDR3 is built from 12 residues.

Specimen: CD4+ T cells sorted from blood. The origin of this receptor is a human donor in good health. The chain links TRBV29-1 to TRBJ2-5; TRBD1 aligns across 9 bases. CDR3 region: CSVRTGEETQYF. The CDR3 nucleotides read TGCAGCGTTAGGACAGGGGAAGAGACCCAGTACTTC.